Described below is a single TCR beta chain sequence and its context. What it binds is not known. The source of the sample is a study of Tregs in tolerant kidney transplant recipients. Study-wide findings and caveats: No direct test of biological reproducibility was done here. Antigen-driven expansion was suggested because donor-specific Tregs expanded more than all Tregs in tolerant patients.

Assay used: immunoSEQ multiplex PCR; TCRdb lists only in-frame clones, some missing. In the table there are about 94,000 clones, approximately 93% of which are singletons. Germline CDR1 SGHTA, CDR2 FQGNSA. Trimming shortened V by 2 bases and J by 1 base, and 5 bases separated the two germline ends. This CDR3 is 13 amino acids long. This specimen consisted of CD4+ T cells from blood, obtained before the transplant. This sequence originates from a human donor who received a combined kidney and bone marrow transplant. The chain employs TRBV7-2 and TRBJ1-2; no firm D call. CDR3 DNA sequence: TGTGCCAGCAGCTTACGACTTAACTATGGCTACACCTTC. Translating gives CASSLRLNYGYTF.